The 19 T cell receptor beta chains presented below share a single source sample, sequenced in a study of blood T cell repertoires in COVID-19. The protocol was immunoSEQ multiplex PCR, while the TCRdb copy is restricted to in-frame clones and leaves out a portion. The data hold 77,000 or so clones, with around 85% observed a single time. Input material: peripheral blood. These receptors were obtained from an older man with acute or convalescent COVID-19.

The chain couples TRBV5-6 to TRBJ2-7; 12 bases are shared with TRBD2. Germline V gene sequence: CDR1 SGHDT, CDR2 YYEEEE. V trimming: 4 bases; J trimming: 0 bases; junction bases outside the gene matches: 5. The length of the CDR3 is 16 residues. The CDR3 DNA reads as TGTGCCAGCAGCGGGGGGACTAGCGGGTTCTCCTACGAGCAGTACTTC. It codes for CASSGGTSGFSYEQYF.

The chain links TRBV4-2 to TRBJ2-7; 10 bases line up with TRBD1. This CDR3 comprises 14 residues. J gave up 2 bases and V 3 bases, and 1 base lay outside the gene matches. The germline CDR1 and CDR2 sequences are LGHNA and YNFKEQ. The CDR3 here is CASSHGQGAYEQYF. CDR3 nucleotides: TGTGCCAGCAGCCATGGACAGGGGGCCTACGAGCAGTACTTC.

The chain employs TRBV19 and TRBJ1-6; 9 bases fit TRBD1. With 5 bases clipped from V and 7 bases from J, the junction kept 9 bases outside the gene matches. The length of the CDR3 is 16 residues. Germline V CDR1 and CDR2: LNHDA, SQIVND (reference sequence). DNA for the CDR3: TGTGCCAGTAGTCAATACTACAGGGGGCAGAATTCACCCCTCCACTTT. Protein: CASSQYYRGQNSPLHF.

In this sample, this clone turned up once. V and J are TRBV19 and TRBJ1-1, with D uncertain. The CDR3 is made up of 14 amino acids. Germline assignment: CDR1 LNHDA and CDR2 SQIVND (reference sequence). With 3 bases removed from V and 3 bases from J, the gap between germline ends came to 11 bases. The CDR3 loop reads CASSMTREYTEAFF. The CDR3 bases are TGTGCCAGTAGTATGACCCGGGAGTACACTGAAGCTTTCTTT.

The CDR3 sequence: CASSERGTGGYEQYF. The CDR3 region has the DNA TGCGCCAGCAGCGAACGGGGGACAGGGGGCTACGAGCAGTACTTC. The chain links TRBV5-1 to TRBJ2-7; 11 bases agree with TRBD1. Trimming took 4 bases from V and 3 from J; bases not matched to a gene: 6. Germline lookup yields CDR1 SGHRS and CDR2 YFSETQ. The length of the CDR3 is 15 residues. Together with reference TRBV5-1 and TRBJ2-7, the CDR3 gives the full variable domain: KAGVTQTPRYLIKTRGQQVTLSCSPISGHRSVSWYQQTPGQGLQFLFEYFSETQRNKGNFPGRFSGRQFSNSRSEMNVSTLELGDSALYLCASSERGTGGYEQYFGPGTRLTVT.

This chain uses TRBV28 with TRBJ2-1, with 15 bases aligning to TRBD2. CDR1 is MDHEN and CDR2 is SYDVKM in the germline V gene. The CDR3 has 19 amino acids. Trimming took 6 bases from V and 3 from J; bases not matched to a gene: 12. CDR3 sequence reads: CASSLRGLAGGPRYNEQFF. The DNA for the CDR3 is TGTGCCAGCAGCCTTCGGGGACTAGCGGGAGGTCCACGCTACAATGAGCAGTTCTTC.

CDR3 coding DNA: TGTGCCAGCAGTTTAGATTTCAAGTCGGGAGCTTTCTTT. Protein product: CASSLDFKSGAFF. This sequence joins TRBV28 and TRBJ1-1; D is uncertain. Trimming cost V 2 bases and J 10 bases, with 14 bases left between them. The germline V gene encodes CDR1 MDHEN and CDR2 SYDVKM. This CDR3 spans 13 amino acids.

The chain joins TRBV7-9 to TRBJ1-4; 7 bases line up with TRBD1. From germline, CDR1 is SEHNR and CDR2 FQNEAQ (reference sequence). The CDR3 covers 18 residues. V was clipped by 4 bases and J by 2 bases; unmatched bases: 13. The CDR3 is CASSSQPGQRRTNEKLFF. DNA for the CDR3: TGTGCCAGCAGCTCACAACCGGGACAGAGACGGACTAATGAAAAACTGTTTTTT.

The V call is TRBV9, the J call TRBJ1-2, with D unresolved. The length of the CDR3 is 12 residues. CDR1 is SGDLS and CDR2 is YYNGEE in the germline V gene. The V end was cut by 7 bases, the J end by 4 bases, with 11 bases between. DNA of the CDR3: TGTGCCAGCGGTGCGCAGGTCTATGGCTACACCTTC. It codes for CASGAQVYGYTF.

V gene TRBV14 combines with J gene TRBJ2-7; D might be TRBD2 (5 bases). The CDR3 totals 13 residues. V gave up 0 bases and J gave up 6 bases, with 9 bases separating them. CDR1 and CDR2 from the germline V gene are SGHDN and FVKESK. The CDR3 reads CASSQDGSGEQYF. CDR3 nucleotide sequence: TGTGCCAGCAGCCAAGATGGGAGTGGCGAGCAGTACTTC.

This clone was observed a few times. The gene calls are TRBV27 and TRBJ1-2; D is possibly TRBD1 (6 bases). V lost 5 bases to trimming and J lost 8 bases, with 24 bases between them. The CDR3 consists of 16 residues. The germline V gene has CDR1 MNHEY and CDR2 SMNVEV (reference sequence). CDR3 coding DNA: TGTGCCAGCAGTCCCCTGCGCCCAGGGGAGGGAAAAGGCTACACCTTC. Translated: CASSPLRPGEGKGYTF.

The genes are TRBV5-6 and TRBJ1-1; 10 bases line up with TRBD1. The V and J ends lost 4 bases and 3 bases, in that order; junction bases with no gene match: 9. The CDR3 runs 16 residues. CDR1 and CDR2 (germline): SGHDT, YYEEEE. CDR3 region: CASSDLRQGAYTEAFF. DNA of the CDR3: TGTGCCAGCAGCGACCTACGACAGGGGGCGTACACTGAAGCTTTCTTT.

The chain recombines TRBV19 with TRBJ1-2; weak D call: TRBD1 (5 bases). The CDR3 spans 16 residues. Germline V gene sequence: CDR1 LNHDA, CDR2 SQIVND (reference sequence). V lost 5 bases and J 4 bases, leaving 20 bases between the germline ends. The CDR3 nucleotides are TGTGCCAGTAGTTGGTTCGGTCAGGGCAGCGTCTATGGCTACACCTTC. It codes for CASSWFGQGSVYGYTF. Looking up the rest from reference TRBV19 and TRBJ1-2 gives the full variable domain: DGGITQSPKYLFRKEGQNVTLSCEQNLNHDAMYWYRQDPGQGLRLIYYSQIVNDFQKGDIAEGYSVSREKKESFPLTVTSAQKNPTAFYLCASSWFGQGSVYGYTFGSGTRLTVV.

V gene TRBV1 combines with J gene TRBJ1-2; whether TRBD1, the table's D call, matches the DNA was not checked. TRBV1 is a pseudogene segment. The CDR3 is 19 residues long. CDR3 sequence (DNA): TGCACCAGCAGCCGCACGCCTTGGAGGACAGGGGAGGGTAACTATGGCTACACCTTC. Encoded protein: CTSSRTPWRTGEGNYGYTF.

As DNA, the CDR3 is TGTGCCAGCAGTTCTATTCCGGGACAGCTAACAGATACGCAGTATTTT. Its protein product is CASSSIPGQLTDTQYF. The chain employs TRBV6-2 or TRBV6-3 and TRBJ2-3; 7 bases fit TRBD1. Germline loops: CDR1 MNHEY, CDR2 SVGEGT. This CDR3 is 16 amino acids long. V lost 4 bases, J lost 3 bases, and 10 bases stayed unmatched.

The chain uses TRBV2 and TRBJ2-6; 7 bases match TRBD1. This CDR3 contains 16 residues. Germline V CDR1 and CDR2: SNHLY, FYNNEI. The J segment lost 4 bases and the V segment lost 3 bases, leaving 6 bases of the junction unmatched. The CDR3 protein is CASSDRGWDGANVLTF. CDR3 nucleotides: TGTGCCAGCAGTGACAGGGGGTGGGACGGGGCCAACGTCCTGACTTTC.

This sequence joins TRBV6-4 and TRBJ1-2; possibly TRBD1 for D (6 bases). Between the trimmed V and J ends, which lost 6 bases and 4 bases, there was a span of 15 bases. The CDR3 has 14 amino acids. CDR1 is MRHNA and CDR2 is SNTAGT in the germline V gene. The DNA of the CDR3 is TGTGCCAGCAGCCCCGAACAGGGCATCTATGGCTACACCTTC. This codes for CASSPEQGIYGYTF.

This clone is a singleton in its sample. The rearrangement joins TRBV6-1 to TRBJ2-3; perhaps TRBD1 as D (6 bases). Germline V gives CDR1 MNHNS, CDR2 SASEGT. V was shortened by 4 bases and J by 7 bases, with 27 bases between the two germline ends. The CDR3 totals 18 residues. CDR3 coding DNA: TGTGCCAGCAGTGGGCACCCTGTCGATGGGGGCCCCCAGTATACGCAGTATTTT. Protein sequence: CASSGHPVDGGPQYTQYF.

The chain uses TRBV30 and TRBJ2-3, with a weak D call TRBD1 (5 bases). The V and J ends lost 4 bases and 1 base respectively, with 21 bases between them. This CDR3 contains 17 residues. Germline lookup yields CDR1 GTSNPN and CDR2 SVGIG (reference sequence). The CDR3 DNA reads TGTGCCTGGACCCCCCGCAGGGCAAGCGCGGGCACAGATACGCAGTATTTT. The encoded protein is CAWTPRRASAGTDTQYF.